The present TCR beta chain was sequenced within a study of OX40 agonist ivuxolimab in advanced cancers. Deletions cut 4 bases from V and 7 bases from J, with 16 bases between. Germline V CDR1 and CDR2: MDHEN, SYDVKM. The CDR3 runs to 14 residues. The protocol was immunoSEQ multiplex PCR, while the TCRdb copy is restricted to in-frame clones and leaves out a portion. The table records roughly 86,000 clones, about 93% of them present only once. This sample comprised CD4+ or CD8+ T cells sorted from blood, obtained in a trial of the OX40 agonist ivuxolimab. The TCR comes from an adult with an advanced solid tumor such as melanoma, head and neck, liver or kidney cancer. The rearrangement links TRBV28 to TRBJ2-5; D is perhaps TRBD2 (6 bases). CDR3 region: CASSSKGLGGTQYF. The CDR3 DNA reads TGTGCCAGCAGTTCTAAGGGACTGGGCGGGACCCAGTACTTC.